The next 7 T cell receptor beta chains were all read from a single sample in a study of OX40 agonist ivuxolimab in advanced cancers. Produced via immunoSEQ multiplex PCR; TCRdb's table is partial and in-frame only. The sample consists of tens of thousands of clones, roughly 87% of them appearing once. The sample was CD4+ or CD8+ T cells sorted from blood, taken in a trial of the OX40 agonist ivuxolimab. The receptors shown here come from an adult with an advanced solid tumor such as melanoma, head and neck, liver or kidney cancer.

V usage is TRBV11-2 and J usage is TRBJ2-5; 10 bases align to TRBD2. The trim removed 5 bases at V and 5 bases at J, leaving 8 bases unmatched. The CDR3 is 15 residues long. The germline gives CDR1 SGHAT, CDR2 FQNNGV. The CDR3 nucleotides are TGTGCCAGCAGCCTAACTAGCGGGGCCTCGGAGACCCAGTACTTC. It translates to CASSLTSGASETQYF.

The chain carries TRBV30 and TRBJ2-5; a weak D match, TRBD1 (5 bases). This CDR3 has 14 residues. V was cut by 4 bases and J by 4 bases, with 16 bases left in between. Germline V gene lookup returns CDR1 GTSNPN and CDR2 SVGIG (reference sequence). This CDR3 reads CAWTRDQGGETQYF. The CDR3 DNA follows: TGTGCCTGGACCAGGGATCAAGGTGGAGAGACCCAGTACTTC.

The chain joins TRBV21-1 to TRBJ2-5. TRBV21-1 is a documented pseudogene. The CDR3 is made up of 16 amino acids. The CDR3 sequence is CASSALIGSQRETQYF. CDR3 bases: TGTGCCAGCAGCGCCCTCATAGGCTCCCAGAGAGAGACCCAGTACTTC.

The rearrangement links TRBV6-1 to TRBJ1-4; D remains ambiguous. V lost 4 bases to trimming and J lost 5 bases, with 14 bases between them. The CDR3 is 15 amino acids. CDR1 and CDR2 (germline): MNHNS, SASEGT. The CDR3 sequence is CASSGAANRNEKLFF. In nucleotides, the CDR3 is TGTGCCAGCAGTGGGGCCGCGAACCGCAATGAAAAACTGTTTTTT.

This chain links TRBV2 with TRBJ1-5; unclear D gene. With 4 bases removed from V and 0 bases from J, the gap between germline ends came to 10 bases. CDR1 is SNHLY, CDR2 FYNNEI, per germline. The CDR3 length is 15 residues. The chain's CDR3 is CASSVDGYSNQPQHF. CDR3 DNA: TGTGCCAGCAGTGTCGACGGTTATAGCAATCAGCCCCAGCATTTT.

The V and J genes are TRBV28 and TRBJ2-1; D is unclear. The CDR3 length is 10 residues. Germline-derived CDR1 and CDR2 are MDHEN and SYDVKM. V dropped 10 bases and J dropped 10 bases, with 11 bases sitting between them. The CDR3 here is CATIEVEQFF. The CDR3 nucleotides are TGTGCCACCATAGAAGTGGAGCAGTTCTTC.

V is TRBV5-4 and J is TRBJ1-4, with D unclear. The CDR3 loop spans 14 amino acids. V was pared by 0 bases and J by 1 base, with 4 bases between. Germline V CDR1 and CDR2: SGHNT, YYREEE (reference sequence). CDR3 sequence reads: CASSLGQTNEKLFF. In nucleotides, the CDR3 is TGTGCCAGCAGCTTGGGACAAACTAATGAAAAACTGTTTTTT.